The present TCR beta chain was sequenced within a study of type 1 regulatory T cells. Trimming removed 6 bases at V and 0 bases at J, with 16 bases between. This CDR3 is 15 amino acids long. Germline V gene lookup returns CDR1 DFQATT and CDR2 SNEGSKA (reference sequence). TCRdb processed the reads anew with MiXCR; each CDR3 protein has one entry. The data contain approximately 97,000 distinct CDR3 sequences, about 28% of them singletons. The rearrangement joins TRBV20-1 to TRBJ2-3; D is possibly TRBD2 (6 bases). This receptor was identified in a human donor in good health. The sample comprised CD4+ T cells, either the whole sample or a sorted fraction (not recorded which). CDR3 in DNA: TGCAGTGCCCGAGGTCGCGGGACGAGCACAGATACGCAGTATTTT. Translating it yields CSARGRGTSTDTQYF.